The source of this T cell receptor beta chain is a study of control samples from healthy donors and cancer patients. Generated by immunoSEQ multiplex PCR, the TCRdb table keeps only in-frame clones and is missing some. The sample shows about 150,000 clones, around 90% of them seen only once. The CDR3 consists of 12 residues. Trimming took 7 bases from V and 3 from J, leaving 12 bases between them. Germline V gene sequence: CDR1 SQVTM, CDR2 ANQGSEA. This clonotype originated in a man younger than 45 in good health. The sequenced sample was blood. The chain carries TRBV29-1 and TRBJ1-2; D gene unclear. The CDR3 loop is CSGGGFYYGYTF. DNA of the CDR3: TGCAGCGGGGGAGGGTTTTACTATGGCTACACCTTC. The full variable domain, with the rest looked up from reference TRBV29-1 and TRBJ1-2, is SAVISQKPSRDICQRGTSLTIQCQVDSQVTMMFWYRQQPGQSLTLIATANQGSEATYESGFVIDKFPISRPNLTFSTLTVSNMSPEDSSIYLCSGGGFYYGYTFGSGTRLTVV.